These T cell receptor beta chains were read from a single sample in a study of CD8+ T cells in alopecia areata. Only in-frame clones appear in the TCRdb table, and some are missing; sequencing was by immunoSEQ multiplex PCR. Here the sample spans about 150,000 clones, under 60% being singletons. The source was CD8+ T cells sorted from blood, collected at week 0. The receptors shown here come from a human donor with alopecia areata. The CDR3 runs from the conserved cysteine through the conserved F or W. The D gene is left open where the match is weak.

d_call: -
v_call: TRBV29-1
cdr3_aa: CSVEERGYRNTEAFF

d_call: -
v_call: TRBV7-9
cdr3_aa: CASTSRLRGYTF

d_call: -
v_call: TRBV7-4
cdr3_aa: CASSLWTDSNQPQHF

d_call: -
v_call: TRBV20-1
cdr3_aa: CSARDYGYTF

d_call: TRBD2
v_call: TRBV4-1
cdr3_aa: CASSQDGGAGETQYF

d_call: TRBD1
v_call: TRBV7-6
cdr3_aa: CASSQDPGGYEQFF

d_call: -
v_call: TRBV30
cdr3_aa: CAWSVLDHASF

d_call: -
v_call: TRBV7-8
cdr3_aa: CASSLKGFYEQYF

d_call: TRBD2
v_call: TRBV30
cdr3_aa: CAWSAGGPMDTQYF

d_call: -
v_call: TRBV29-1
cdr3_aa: CSVEHYGYTF

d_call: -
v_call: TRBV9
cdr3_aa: CASSTELATDTQYF

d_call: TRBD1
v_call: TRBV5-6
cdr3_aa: CASSSGQGLGYTF

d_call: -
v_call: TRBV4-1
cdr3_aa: CASSQDLIRPQHF

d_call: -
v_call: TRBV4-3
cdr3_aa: CASSQDGATEAFF

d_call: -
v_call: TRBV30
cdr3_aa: CAWSARRDEQYF

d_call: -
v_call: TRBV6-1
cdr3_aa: CASNQHTGSYEQYF

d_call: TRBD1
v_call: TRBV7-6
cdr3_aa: CASSHRDRDLDGYTF

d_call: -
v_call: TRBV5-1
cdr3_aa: CASSLDAGMNEKLFF

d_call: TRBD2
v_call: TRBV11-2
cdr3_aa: CASSSRTSGGTDTQYF

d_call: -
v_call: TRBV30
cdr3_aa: CAWSYGLNTEAFF

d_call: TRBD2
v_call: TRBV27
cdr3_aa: CAAGGGQETQYF

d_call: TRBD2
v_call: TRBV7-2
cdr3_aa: CASSLDGASGGTYEQYF

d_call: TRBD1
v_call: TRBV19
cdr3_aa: CASSIVTGGYGYTF

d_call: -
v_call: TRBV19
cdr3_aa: CASYRTVNTEAFF

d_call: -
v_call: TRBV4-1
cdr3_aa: CASSQDPLGPLHF

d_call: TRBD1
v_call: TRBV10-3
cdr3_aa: CAIRETGGKNTEAFF

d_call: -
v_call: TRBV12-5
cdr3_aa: CASGLERAEQYF

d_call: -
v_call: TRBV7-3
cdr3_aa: CASSLTPGLGGELFF

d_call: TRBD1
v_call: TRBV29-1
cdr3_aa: CSVLDRDYGYTF

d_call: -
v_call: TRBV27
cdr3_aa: CASSSNRVEQYF

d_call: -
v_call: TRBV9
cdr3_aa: CASSARDNLGYTF

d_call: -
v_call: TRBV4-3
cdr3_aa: CASSQGPGQYTEAFF

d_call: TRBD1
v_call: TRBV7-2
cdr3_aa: CASSSADRALQETQYF

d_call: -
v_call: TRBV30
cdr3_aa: CAWSGRINEQFF

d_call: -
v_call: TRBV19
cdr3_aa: CASSIRPRGNGYTF

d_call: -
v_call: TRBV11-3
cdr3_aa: CASSFEPKETQYF

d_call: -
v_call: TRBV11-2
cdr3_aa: CASSLAGYNEQFF

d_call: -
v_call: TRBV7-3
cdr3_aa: CASSQAPTDTQYF

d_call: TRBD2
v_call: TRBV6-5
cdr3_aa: CASSREGIETQYF

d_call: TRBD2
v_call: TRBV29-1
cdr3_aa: CSVTIMGLANEQFF

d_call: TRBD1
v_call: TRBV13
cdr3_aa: CASSFASRGLAGELFF

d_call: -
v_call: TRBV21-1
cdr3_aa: CASSKGGGGSNQPQHF

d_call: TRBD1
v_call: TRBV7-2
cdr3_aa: CASSLNRGTGELFF